A selection of T cell receptor beta chains follows, all from one sample in a study of cytomegalovirus exposure and HLA in healthy donors. Sequencing used immunoSEQ multiplex PCR; TCRdb keeps in-frame clones, though not all of them. The table includes 75,000 to 90,000 clones, 78% detected once. The specimen sequenced was PBMCs. The source is a male donor in good health and CMV-seropositive. The CDR3 runs from the conserved cysteine through the conserved F or W. Each record gives: D gene, J gene, V gene, clone size, CDR3 protein, CDR3 DNA. D genes are given only for firm matches. Part of the rows lack a size; the others show once, few, many or a class for expanded clones.

.	TRBJ2-1	TRBV7-8	.	CASSPRPGFSNEQFF	TGTGCCAGCAGCCCCAGGCCCGGTTTCTCCAATGAGCAGTTCTTC
.	TRBJ1-1	TRBV28	.	CASSPSGPGDTEAFF	TGTGCCAGCAGTCCATCGGGACCGGGGGACACTGAAGCTTTCTTT
.	TRBJ1-5	TRBV6-6	few	CASSLSGIASNQPQHF	TGTGCCAGCAGTCTATCCGGGATCGCTAGCAATCAGCCCCAGCATTTT
TRBD1	TRBJ2-2	TRBV11-2	.	CASSLIPTGGAGELFF	TGTGCCAGCAGCTTAATCCCGACAGGGGGGGCCGGGGAGCTGTTTTTT
.	TRBJ2-5	TRBV2	.	CASSEVQGETQYF	TGTGCCAGCAGTGAGGTCCAGGGAGAGACCCAGTACTTC
TRBD1	TRBJ1-4	TRBV7-6	.	CASSGQGGSNEKLFF	TGTGCCAGCAGCGGACAGGGCGGTTCTAATGAAAAACTGTTTTTT
TRBD1	TRBJ2-7	TRBV6-1	once	CASSQGQGPIYEQYF	TGTGCCAGCAGCCAGGGACAGGGACCAATCTACGAGCAGTACTTC
.	TRBJ2-7	TRBV4-2	few	CASSQDQERNYEQYF	TGTGCCAGCAGCCAAGATCAGGAGCGGAACTACGAGCAGTACTTC
.	TRBJ1-2	TRBV6-4	.	CASSVELTGGGYTF	TGTGCCAGCAGTGTTGAGCTCACGGGGGGTGGCTACACCTTC
.	TRBJ1-2	TRBV28	.	CASSLRGGPLYYGYTF	TGTGCCAGCAGTTTACGTGGGGGCCCCCTCTATTATGGCTACACCTTC
.	TRBJ1-3	TRBV5-1	few	CASRGASGNTIYF	TGCGCCAGCAGGGGGGCCTCTGGAAACACCATATATTTT
.	TRBJ1-2	TRBV6-6	.	CASRTGRGDYGYTF	TGTGCCAGTCGAACAGGGAGAGGGGACTATGGCTACACCTTC
.	TRBJ2-1	TRBV19	.	CASSPLLGGNEQFF	TGTGCCAGTAGTCCCCTGCTGGGGGGAAATGAGCAGTTCTTC
.	TRBJ2-6	TRBV14	.	CASSHWAYSGANVLTF	TGTGCCAGCAGCCATTGGGCTTACTCTGGGGCCAACGTCCTGACTTTC